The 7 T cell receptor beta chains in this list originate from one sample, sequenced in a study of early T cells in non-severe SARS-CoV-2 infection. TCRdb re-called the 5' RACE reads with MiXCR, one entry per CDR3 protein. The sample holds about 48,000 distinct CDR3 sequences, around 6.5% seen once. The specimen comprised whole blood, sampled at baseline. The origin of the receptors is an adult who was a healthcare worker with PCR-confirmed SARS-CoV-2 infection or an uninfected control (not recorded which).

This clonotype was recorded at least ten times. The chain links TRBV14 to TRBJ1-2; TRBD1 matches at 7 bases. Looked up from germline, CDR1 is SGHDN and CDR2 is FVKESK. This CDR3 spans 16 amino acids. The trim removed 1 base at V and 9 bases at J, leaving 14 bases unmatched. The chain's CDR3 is CASSQGPSFRQGSYTF. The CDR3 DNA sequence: TGTGCCAGCAGCCAAGGACCTAGTTTTCGACAGGGCAGCTACACCTTC.

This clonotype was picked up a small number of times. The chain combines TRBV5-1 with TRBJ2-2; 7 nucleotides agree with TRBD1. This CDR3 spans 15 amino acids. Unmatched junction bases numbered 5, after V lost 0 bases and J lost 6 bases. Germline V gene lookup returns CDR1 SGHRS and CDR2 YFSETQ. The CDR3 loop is CASSLVQGSAGELFF. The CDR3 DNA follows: TGCGCCAGCAGCTTGGTACAGGGGTCTGCCGGGGAGCTGTTTTTT.

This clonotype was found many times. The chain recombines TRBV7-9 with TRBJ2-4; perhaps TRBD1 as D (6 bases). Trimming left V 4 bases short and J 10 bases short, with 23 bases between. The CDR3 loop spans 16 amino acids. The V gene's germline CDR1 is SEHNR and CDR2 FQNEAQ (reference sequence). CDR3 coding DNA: TGTGCCAGCAGCTCTACTTTAGCACAGGGCTCTCGGATTCAGTACTTC. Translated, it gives CASSSTLAQGSRIQYF. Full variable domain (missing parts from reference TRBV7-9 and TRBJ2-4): DTGVSQNPRHKITKRGQNVTFRCDPISEHNRLYWYRQTLGQGPEFLTYFQNEAQLEKSRLLSDRFSAERPKGSFSTLEIQRTEQGDSAMYLCASSSTLAQGSRIQYFGAGTRLSVL.

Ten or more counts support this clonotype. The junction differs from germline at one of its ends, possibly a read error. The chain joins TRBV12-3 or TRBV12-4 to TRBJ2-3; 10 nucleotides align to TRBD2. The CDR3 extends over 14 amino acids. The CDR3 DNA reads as TGTGCCAGCAGTCCATCGACTAGCGGGTCTACGCGGTATTTT. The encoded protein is CASSPSTSGSTRYF.

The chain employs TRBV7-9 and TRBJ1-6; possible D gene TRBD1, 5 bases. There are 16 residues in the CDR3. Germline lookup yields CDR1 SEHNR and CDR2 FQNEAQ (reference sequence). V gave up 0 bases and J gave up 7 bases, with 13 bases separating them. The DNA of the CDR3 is TGTGCCAGCAGCTTAGCGGGGGAAGTTTCCAATTCACCCCTCCACTTT. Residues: CASSLAGEVSNSPLHF.

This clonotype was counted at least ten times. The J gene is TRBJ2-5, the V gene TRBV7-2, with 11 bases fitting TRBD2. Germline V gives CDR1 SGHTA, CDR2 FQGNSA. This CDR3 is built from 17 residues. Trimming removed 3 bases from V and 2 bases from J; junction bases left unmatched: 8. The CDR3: CASSFSALAGGQETQYF. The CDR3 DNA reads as TGTGCCAGCAGCTTTTCCGCTCTAGCGGGAGGACAAGAGACCCAGTACTTC.

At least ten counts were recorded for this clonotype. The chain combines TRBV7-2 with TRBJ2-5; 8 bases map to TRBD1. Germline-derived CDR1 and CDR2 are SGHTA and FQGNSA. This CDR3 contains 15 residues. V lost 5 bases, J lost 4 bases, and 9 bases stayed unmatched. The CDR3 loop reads CASSVTGGYGETQYF. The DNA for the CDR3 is TGTGCCAGCAGCGTAACAGGGGGGTACGGAGAGACCCAGTACTTC.